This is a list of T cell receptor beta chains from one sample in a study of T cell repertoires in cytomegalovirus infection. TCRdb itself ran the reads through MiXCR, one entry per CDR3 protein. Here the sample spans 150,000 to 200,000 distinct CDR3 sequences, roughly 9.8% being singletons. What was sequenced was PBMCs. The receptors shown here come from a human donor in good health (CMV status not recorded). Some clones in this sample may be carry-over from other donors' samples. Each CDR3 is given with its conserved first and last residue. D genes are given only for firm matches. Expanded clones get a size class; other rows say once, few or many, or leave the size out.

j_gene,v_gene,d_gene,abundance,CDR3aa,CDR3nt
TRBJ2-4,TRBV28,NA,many,CASSPLKNIQYF,TGTGCCAGCAGCCCCCTGAAAAACATTCAGTACTTC
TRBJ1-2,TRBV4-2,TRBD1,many,CASSQEETGGGGYTF,TGTGCCAGCAGCCAAGAGGAGACAGGGGGTGGTGGCTACACCTTC
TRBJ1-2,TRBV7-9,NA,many,CASSLAVGYTF,TGTGCCAGCAGCTTAGCCGTCGGCTACACCTTC
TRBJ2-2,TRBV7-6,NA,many,CASSLGRGARDTGELFF,TGTGCCAGCAGCCTAGGCCGGGGGGCGCGGGACACCGGGGAGCTGTTTTTT
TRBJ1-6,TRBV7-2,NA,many,CASSLTFRGIDSPLHF,TGTGCCAGCAGCTTAACTTTCAGGGGCATTGATTCACCCCTCCACTTT
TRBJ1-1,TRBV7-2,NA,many,CASSLVSGNTEAFF,TGTGCCAGCAGCTTAGTGTCAGGGAACACTGAAGCTTTCTTT
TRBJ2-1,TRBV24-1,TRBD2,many,CATSDSTSGGYNEQFF,TGTGCCACCAGTGATTCAACTAGCGGGGGCTACAATGAGCAGTTCTTC
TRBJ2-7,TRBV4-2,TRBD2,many,CASSLRLAGIPRGDEQYF,TGTGCCAGCAGCCTCCGACTAGCGGGTATACCACGGGGAGACGAGCAGTACTTC
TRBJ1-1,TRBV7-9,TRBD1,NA,CASSRSRDRGLGGENTEAFF,TGTGCCAGCAGTCGATCCCGGGACAGGGGGCTGGGGGGTGAGAACACTGAAGCTTTCTTT
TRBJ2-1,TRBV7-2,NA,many,CASSLTGERYNEQFF,TGTGCCAGCAGCCTAACGGGGGAGCGCTACAATGAGCAGTTCTTC
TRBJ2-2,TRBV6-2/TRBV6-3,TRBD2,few,CATSLAGAGTGELFF,TGTGCCACCTCCTTAGCGGGAGCGGGCACCGGGGAGCTGTTTTTT
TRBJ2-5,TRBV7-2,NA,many,CASASPPGSLETQYF,TGTGCCAGCGCTTCCCCCCCCGGGAGCTTAGAGACCCAGTACTTC
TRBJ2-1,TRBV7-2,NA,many,CASSHRWGGEQFF,TGTGCCAGCAGCCACCGGTGGGGCGGAGAGCAGTTCTTC
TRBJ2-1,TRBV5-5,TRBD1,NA,CASSLGDRGDEQFF,TGTGCCAGCAGCTTGGGGGACAGGGGTGATGAGCAGTTCTTC
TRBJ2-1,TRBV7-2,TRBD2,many,CASSLGLATGDNEQFF,TGTGCCAGCAGCTTAGGACTAGCGACGGGTGACAATGAGCAGTTCTTC
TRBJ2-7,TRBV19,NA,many,CASSMARDYEQYF,TGTGCCAGTAGTATGGCCAGGGACTACGAGCAGTACTTC
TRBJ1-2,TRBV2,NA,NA,CASSEAGTPRDGYTF,TGTGCCAGCAGTGAAGCGGGGACCCCCAGAGATGGCTACACCTTC
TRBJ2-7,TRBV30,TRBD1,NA,CAWIGQGLRGQYF,TGTGCCTGGATCGGACAGGGCCTACGGGGGCAGTACTTC
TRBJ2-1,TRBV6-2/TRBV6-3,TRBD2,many,CASSFLFFSSGVSHNEQFF,TGTGCCAGCAGTTTCCTTTTTTTTTCAAGCGGGGTAAGCCACAATGAGCAGTTCTTC
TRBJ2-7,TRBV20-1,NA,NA,CSADWGGLPYEQYF,TGCAGTGCGGACTGGGGCGGACTTCCCTACGAGCAGTACTTC
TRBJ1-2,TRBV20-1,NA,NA,CSARDRPGGYTF,TGCAGTGCTAGGGACCGGCCGGGTGGCTACACCTTC
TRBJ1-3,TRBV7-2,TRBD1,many,CASSRQQGASGNTIYF,TGTGCCAGCAGCCGACAACAGGGGGCGAGTGGAAACACCATATATTTT
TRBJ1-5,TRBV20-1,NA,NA,CSANRDSNQPQHF,TGCAGTGCCAACCGGGACAGCAATCAGCCCCAGCATTTT
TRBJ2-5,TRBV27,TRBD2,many,CASSTTSGRGETQYF,TGTGCCAGCAGTACAACTAGCGGGCGAGGAGAGACCCAGTACTTC
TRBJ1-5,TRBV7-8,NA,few,CASSSPGQRGPQHF,TGTGCCAGCAGCTCCCCGGGGCAGAGGGGACCCCAGCATTTT
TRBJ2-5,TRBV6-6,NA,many,CASSYPGSSMDSETQYF,TGTGCCAGCAGTTACCCGGGGTCTTCGATGGATTCGGAGACCCAGTACTTC